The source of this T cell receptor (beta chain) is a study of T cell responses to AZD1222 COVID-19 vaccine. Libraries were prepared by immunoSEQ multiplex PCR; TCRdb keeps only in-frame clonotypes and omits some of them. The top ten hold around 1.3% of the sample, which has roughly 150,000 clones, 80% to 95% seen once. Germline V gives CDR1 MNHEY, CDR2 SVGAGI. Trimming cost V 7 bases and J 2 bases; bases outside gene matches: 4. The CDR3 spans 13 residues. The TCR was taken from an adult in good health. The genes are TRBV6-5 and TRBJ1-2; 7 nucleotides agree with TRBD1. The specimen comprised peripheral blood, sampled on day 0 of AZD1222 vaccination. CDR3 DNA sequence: TGTGCCAGCACCCTGGGACAGAACTATGGCTACACCTTC. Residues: CASTLGQNYGYTF.